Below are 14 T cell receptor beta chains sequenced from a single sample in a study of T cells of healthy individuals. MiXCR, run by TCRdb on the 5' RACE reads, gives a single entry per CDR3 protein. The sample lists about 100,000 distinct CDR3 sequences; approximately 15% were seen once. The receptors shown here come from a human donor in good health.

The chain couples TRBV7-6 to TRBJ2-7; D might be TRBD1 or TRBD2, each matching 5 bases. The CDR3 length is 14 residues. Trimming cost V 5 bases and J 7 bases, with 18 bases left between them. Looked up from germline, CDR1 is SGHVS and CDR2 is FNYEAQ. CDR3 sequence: CASSPGTALGEQYF. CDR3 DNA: TGTGCCAGCAGCCCAGGGACGGCCTTAGGGGAGCAGTACTTC.

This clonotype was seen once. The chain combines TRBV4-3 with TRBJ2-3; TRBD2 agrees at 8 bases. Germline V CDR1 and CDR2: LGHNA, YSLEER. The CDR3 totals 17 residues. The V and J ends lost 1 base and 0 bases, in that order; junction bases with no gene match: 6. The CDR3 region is CASSQAHSGDSTDTQYF. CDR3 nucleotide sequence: TGCGCCAGCAGCCAAGCTCATAGCGGGGATAGCACAGATACGCAGTATTTT.

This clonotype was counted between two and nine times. CDR3 region: CASSQDSGNAGNTIYF. The DNA of the CDR3 is TGCGCCAGCAGCCAAGATTCAGGGAATGCTGGAAACACCATATATTTT. This chain connects TRBV4-1 to TRBJ1-3, with D possibly being TRBD1 (5 bases). Germline CDR1 is MGHRA and CDR2 is YSYEKL. V was trimmed by 0 bases and J by 2 bases, leaving 11 bases between them. The CDR3 loop spans 16 amino acids.

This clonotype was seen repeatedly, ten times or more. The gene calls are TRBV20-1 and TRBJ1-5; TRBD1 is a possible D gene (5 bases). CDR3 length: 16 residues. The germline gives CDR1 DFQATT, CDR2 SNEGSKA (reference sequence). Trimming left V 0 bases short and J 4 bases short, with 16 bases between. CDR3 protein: CSAREGSGLGNQPQHF. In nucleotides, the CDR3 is TGCAGTGCTAGAGAGGGATCAGGGTTGGGTAATCAGCCCCAGCATTTT.

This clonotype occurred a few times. CDR3 in amino acids: CASSFGGSTYNEQFF. The CDR3 DNA follows: TGTGCCAGCAGCTTCGGAGGGAGCACCTACAATGAGCAGTTCTTC. The chain uses TRBV7-2 and TRBJ2-1, with D tentatively TRBD2 (6 bases). With 3 bases removed from V and 2 bases from J, the gap between germline ends came to 11 bases. Germline CDR1 and CDR2: SGHTA and FQGNSA. The CDR3 spans 15 residues.

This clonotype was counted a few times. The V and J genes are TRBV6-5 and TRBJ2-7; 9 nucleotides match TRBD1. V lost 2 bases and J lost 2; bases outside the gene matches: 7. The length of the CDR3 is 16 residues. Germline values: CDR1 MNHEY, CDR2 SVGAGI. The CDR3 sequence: CASSYGGTGSPYEQYF. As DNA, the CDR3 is TGTGCCAGCAGTTACGGTGGGACAGGGTCCCCCTACGAGCAGTACTTC.

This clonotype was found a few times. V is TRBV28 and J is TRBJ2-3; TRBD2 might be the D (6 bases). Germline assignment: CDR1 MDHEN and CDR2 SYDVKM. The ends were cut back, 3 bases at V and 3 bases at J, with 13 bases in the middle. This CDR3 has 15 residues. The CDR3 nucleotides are TGTGCCAGCAGTTTCCTAGCGCCGGCGACAGATACGCAGTATTTT. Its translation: CASSFLAPATDTQYF.

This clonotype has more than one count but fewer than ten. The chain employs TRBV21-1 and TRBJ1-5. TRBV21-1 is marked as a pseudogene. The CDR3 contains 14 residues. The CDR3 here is CASSKEPKFQPQHF. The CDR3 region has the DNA TGTGCCAGCAGCAAAGAGCCGAAGTTTCAGCCCCAGCATTTT.

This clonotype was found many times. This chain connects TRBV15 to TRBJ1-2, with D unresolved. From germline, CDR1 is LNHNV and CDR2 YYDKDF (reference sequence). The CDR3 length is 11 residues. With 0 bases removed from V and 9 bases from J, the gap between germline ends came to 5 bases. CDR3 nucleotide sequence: TGTGCCACCAGCAGAGATGGTCGCTACACCTTC. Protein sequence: CATSRDGRYTF.

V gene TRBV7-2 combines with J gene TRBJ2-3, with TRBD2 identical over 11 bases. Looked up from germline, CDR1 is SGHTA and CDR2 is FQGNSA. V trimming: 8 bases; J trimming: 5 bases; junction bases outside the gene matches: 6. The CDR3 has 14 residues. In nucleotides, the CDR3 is TGTGCCAGCCGGCTAGCGGGGGGTGGAGATACGCAGTATTTT. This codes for CASRLAGGGDTQYF.

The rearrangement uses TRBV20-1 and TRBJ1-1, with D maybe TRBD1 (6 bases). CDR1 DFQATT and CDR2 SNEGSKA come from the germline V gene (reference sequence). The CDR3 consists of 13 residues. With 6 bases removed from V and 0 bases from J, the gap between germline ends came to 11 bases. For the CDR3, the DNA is TGCAGTGCCCCGAACAGGGTGAACACTGAAGCTTTCTTT. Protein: CSAPNRVNTEAFF.

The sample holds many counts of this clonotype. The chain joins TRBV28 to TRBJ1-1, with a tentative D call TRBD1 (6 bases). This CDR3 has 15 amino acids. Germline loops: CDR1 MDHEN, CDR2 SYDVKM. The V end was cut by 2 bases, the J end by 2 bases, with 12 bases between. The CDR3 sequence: CASSLQRGGNTEAFF. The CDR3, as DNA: TGTGCCAGCAGTTTACAACGGGGGGGCAACACTGAAGCTTTCTTT.

This CDR3 is CASSSPGTSYEQYF. The CDR3 DNA is TGCGCCAGCAGCTCCCCGGGGACATCCTACGAGCAGTACTTC. The chain employs TRBV5-1 and TRBJ2-7; D is possibly TRBD1 (6 bases). This CDR3 is 14 amino acids long. V dropped 3 bases and J dropped 1 base, with 11 bases sitting between them. Germline lookup yields CDR1 SGHRS and CDR2 YFSETQ.

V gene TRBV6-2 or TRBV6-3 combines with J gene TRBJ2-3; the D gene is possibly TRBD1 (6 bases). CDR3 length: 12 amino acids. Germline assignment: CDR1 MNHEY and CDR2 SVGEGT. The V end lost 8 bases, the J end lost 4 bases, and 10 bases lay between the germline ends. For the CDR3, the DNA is TGTGCCAGCCGAACAGGGTCAGATACGCAGTATTTT. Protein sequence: CASRTGSDTQYF.